This T cell receptor (beta chain) was identified during a study of T cell clones after liver transplantation. Study information: TCRbeta sequencing after a pre-transplant mixed lymphocyte reaction identified graft-donor-reactive clones, later tracked in post-transplant blood. Study-wide results and caveats: Low donor cell numbers restricted donor-reactive repertoire measurement in two subjects. A significant post-transplant drop in circulating graft-donor-reactive CD4 TCRbeta sequences occurred in most of the 8 subjects. Graft donor-reactive T cells possibly entered the graft instead of undergoing deletion.

The CDR3 spans 17 residues. The junction had 12 bases not matched to a gene; V was cut back by 4 bases and J by 4 bases. Per the germline V gene, CDR1 is SGHRS and CDR2 is YFSETQ. In the case of this clone: Its matching antigen is unknown.

Here immunoSEQ multiplex PCR was the method, and the copy in TCRdb shows in-frame clones only, minus some. The sample contains tens of thousands of clones, 60% to 80% of which appear only once. This specimen consisted of CD4+ T cells from blood, obtained at the 22-month timepoint. This sequence was found in a human patient who received a liver transplant. Some T cells may arise from the graft donor. The V and J genes are TRBV5-1 and TRBJ1-2; TRBD1 matches 11 bases. DNA for the CDR3: TGCGCCAGCAGCCCGTCATTGGGACAGGGGGGTTCCTATGGCTACACCTTC. Its protein is CASSPSLGQGGSYGYTF.